These T cell receptor beta chains were read from a single sample in a study of cytomegalovirus exposure and HLA in healthy donors. Sequencing was performed with immunoSEQ multiplex PCR; in TCRdb, only in-frame clones are kept and a portion is missing. In the table there are approximately 100,000 clones, more than 75% of which are singletons. The sample taken for sequencing was PBMCs. The origin of the receptors is a man younger than 35 in good health and CMV-seropositive. Each CDR3 is given with its conserved first and last residue. Fields, in order: D gene, CDR3 length, clone size, V gene, J gene, CDR3 DNA, CDR3 protein. The D gene is left open where the match is weak. Clone size is given for some rows only: seen once, a few or many times, or a class if the clone is expanded.

D: TRBD2
length: 18
size: -
V: TRBV4-3
J: TRBJ2-3
DNA: TGCGCCAGCAGCCAAGATCGGACTAGCGGTCATAGCACAGATACGCAGTATTTT
CDR3: CASSQDRTSGHSTDTQYF

D: -
length: 15
size: -
V: TRBV28
J: TRBJ2-1
DNA: TGTGCCAGCTCGGGACTCTCCCTTTCCTACAATGAGCAGTTCTTC
CDR3: CASSGLSLSYNEQFF

D: -
length: 16
size: -
V: TRBV6-1
J: TRBJ1-1
DNA: TGTGCCAGCAGTGACGAGAGGACAGCCATGAACACTGAAGCTTTCTTT
CDR3: CASSDERTAMNTEAFF

D: TRBD1
length: 14
size: -
V: TRBV11-3
J: TRBJ2-5
DNA: TGTGCCAGCAGCCCCACAGGGGCCGTGGAGACCCAGTACTTC
CDR3: CASSPTGAVETQYF

D: -
length: 15
size: -
V: TRBV4-3
J: TRBJ2-1
DNA: TGCGCCAGCAGCTTCGGCGGGACAGTTTACAATGAGCAGTTCTTC
CDR3: CASSFGGTVYNEQFF

D: -
length: 13
size: -
V: TRBV7-9
J: TRBJ2-7
DNA: TGTGCCAGCAGCTTAGATGGACACTCCGAGCAGTACTTC
CDR3: CASSLDGHSEQYF

D: TRBD2
length: 16
size: -
V: TRBV10-3
J: TRBJ2-3
DNA: TGTGCCATCAGCTTACGGGGGGGCTCTGGCACAGATACGCAGTATTTT
CDR3: CAISLRGGSGTDTQYF

D: -
length: 16
size: -
V: TRBV5-1
J: TRBJ1-1
DNA: TGCGCCAGCAGCTTGGACGTCATTGAGGGGAACACTGAAGCTTTCTTT
CDR3: CASSLDVIEGNTEAFF

D: -
length: 18
size: -
V: TRBV7-2
J: TRBJ2-5
DNA: TGTGCCAGCAGCTTAGGATGGCGACCGGGAGAAAAAAGGGAGACCCAGTACTTC
CDR3: CASSLGWRPGEKRETQYF

D: -
length: 15
size: -
V: TRBV2
J: TRBJ2-3
DNA: TGTGCCAGCAGTGAACAGGGAACTCACACAGATACGCAGTATTTT
CDR3: CASSEQGTHTDTQYF

D: -
length: 12
size: -
V: TRBV7-6
J: TRBJ2-5
DNA: TGTGCCAGCAGCTTAGTCCTAGAGACCCAGTACTTC
CDR3: CASSLVLETQYF

D: TRBD2
length: 17
size: -
V: TRBV9
J: TRBJ2-3
DNA: TGTGCCAGCAGCGTAGGTGATAGCGGGGGGGCTACAGATACGCAGTATTTT
CDR3: CASSVGDSGGATDTQYF

D: TRBD1
length: 15
size: -
V: TRBV19
J: TRBJ2-5
DNA: TGTGCCAGTAGAGCGACAGGGTTGTCTCCAGAGACCCAGTACTTC
CDR3: CASRATGLSPETQYF

D: -
length: 14
size: -
V: TRBV7-2
J: TRBJ2-7
DNA: TGTGCCAGCAGCCAACGACAGCAAGCCTACGAGCAGTACTTC
CDR3: CASSQRQQAYEQYF

D: TRBD2
length: 16
size: -
V: TRBV9
J: TRBJ2-7
DNA: TGTGCCAGCAGCCCGAGCGGGAGTGCCTTGGGGAGGGAGCAGTACTTC
CDR3: CASSPSGSALGREQYF

D: TRBD1
length: 16
size: -
V: TRBV29-1
J: TRBJ2-5
DNA: TGCAGCGTCGAACAAGATGACAGGGGGCGGAGGGAGACCCAGTACTTC
CDR3: CSVEQDDRGRRETQYF

D: TRBD2
length: 22
size: -
V: TRBV4-2
J: TRBJ2-5
DNA: TGTGCCAGCAGCCAAGATCGGAACGCCTTAGGACTAGCGGGGGGGGTTGGAGAGACCCAGTACTTC
CDR3: CASSQDRNALGLAGGVGETQYF

D: -
length: 13
size: many
V: TRBV7-3
J: TRBJ2-7
DNA: TGTGCCAGCAGCTTAAATTCGGCGGGCGAGCAGTACTTC
CDR3: CASSLNSAGEQYF

D: TRBD1
length: 15
size: -
V: TRBV7-9
J: TRBJ2-7
DNA: TGTGCCAGCAGCCGATTAGGGGACAGGTCCTACGAGCAGTACTTC
CDR3: CASSRLGDRSYEQYF

D: TRBD2
length: 17
size: -
V: TRBV28
J: TRBJ2-1
DNA: TGTGCCAGCAGTTCACCGACCCCCCGGGGACTAGACAATGAGCAGTTCTTC
CDR3: CASSSPTPRGLDNEQFF

D: -
length: 13
size: few
V: TRBV23-1
J: TRBJ2-7
DNA: TGCGCCAGCAGTCAATCCTTAGGACAGAGGCAGTACTTC
CDR3: CASSQSLGQRQYF

D: TRBD1
length: 15
size: -
V: TRBV5-1
J: TRBJ2-1
DNA: TGCGCCAGCAGCTACCGGGACAGGGGGCAAAGTGAGCAGTTCTTC
CDR3: CASSYRDRGQSEQFF

D: TRBD1
length: 11
size: many
V: TRBV27
J: TRBJ2-7
DNA: TGTGCCAACTGGACAGGTTGCGAGCAGTACTTC
CDR3: CANWTGCEQYF

D: TRBD1
length: 16
size: -
V: TRBV19
J: TRBJ2-7
DNA: TGTGCCAGTAGTATAGATCGGACAGGGGGCGTCTACGAGCAGTACTTC
CDR3: CASSIDRTGGVYEQYF

D: -
length: 13
size: -
V: TRBV6-4
J: TRBJ1-2
DNA: TGTGCCAGCAGTCATGGGCCTAACTATGGCTACACCTTC
CDR3: CASSHGPNYGYTF

D: TRBD2
length: 18
size: once
V: TRBV5-1
J: TRBJ2-4
DNA: TGCGCCAGCAGCTTGGGATCGCATAGCGGGGTAGCCAAAAACATTCAGTACTTC
CDR3: CASSLGSHSGVAKNIQYF

D: TRBD1
length: 13
size: few
V: TRBV19
J: TRBJ1-2
DNA: TGTGCCAGTAACTTTGCGGACAGGGAGGGCTACACCTTC
CDR3: CASNFADREGYTF

D: -
length: 13
size: -
V: TRBV29-1
J: TRBJ1-1
DNA: TGCAGCGCCCCTGGTGTCGGGAACACTGAAGCTTTCTTT
CDR3: CSAPGVGNTEAFF

D: TRBD2
length: 15
size: -
V: TRBV2
J: TRBJ2-7
DNA: TGTGCCAGCAGAGTTAGCGGGAGGGGGACCTACGAGCAGTACTTC
CDR3: CASRVSGRGTYEQYF

D: TRBD2
length: 17
size: -
V: TRBV5-1
J: TRBJ2-3
DNA: TGCGCCAGCAGCTTGTCACTAGCGGGAGGTGGGACAGATACGCAGTATTTT
CDR3: CASSLSLAGGGTDTQYF

D: TRBD1
length: 16
size: -
V: TRBV2
J: TRBJ1-6
DNA: TGTGCCAGCAGTGCAGAGGGGGCAACCTATAATTCACCCCTCCACTTT
CDR3: CASSAEGATYNSPLHF

D: TRBD1
length: 14
size: -
V: TRBV29-1
J: TRBJ2-5
DNA: TGCAGCGCCGCCCCGACAGGGGGTAGGGAGACCCAGTACTTC
CDR3: CSAAPTGGRETQYF

D: TRBD1
length: 14
size: once
V: TRBV7-2
J: TRBJ2-7
DNA: TGTGCCAGCAGCTCCTGGGACAGGGGCTACGAGCAGTACTTC
CDR3: CASSSWDRGYEQYF

D: TRBD2
length: 16
size: -
V: TRBV6-5
J: TRBJ2-5
DNA: TGTGCCAGCAGTTACTCGGGGCGGGGGGGCCAGGAGACCCAGTACTTC
CDR3: CASSYSGRGGQETQYF

D: TRBD1
length: 14
size: once
V: TRBV6-5
J: TRBJ2-7
DNA: TGTGCCAGCAAACTAGGACAGGGTTCCTACGAGCAGTACTTC
CDR3: CASKLGQGSYEQYF

D: -
length: 14
size: once
V: TRBV6-6
J: TRBJ1-5
DNA: TGTGCCAGCAGTTATTTGCAGGACAATCAGCCCCAGCATTTT
CDR3: CASSYLQDNQPQHF

D: TRBD1
length: 16
size: few
V: TRBV6-6
J: TRBJ1-6
DNA: TGTGCCAGCAGTTACAGGGACAGCTCCTATAATTCACCCCTCCACTTT
CDR3: CASSYRDSSYNSPLHF

D: -
length: 17
size: -
V: TRBV28
J: TRBJ2-7
DNA: TGTGCCAGCAGTTCTTCCTTGGGCCTTGCCAGAGCCTACGAGCAGTACTTC
CDR3: CASSSSLGLARAYEQYF